The 7 T cell receptor beta chains given below trace back to one sample, sequenced in a study of T cells in Graves' hyperthyroidism and ophthalmopathy. RNA transcripts were the template for amplifying TCR beta CDR3 regions. The HTBI primer set served for first-round RT-PCR of the TCR CDR3. TCRdb redid the calling of the multiplex PCR reads with MiXCR, one entry per CDR3 protein. The repertoire holds roughly 200,000 distinct CDR3 sequences, with about a sixth as singletons. The sequenced sample consisted of blood. The source of these receptors is a woman between 50 and 59 years old with Graves' hyperthyroidism.

This clonotype has at least ten counts. The chain carries TRBV11-3 and TRBJ2-1; D unresolved. CDR3 length: 14 amino acids. V was shortened by 5 bases and J by 2 bases, with 10 bases between the two germline ends. Looked up from germline, CDR1 is SGHNT and CDR2 is YENEEA. CDR3 nucleotide sequence: TGTGCCAGCAGCAACGCGGAAACCTACAATGAGCAGTTCTTC. Amino acids: CASSNAETYNEQFF.

The CDR3 here is CASSLERVDSYEQYF. In DNA form, the CDR3 reads TGCGCCAGCAGCTTGGAAAGGGTAGACTCCTACGAGCAGTACTTC. This chain joins TRBV5-1 and TRBJ2-7, with D unclear. The CDR3 runs to 15 residues. Germline loops: CDR1 SGHRS, CDR2 YFSETQ. The V end lost 0 bases, the J end lost 0 bases, and 10 bases lay between the germline ends.

This chain uses TRBV7-2 with TRBJ2-7; 8 nucleotides align to TRBD1. Germline V CDR1 and CDR2: SGHTA, FQGNSA. The CDR3 sequence is 14 residues long. J gave up 1 base and V 5 bases, and 4 bases lay outside the gene matches. DNA of the CDR3: TGTGCCAGCAGCCTCCGGGACAGGTCCTACGAGCAGTACTTC. This gives the protein CASSLRDRSYEQYF. The entire variable domain, with the rest obtained from reference TRBV7-2 and TRBJ2-7, is as follows: GAGVSQSPSNKVTEKGKDVELRCDPISGHTALYWYRQSLGQGLEFLIYFQGNSAPDKSGLPSDRFSAERTGGSVSTLTIQRTQQEDSAVYLCASSLRDRSYEQYFGPGTRLTVT.

This clonotype was observed at least ten times. J is TRBJ2-1 and V is TRBV11-1; 7 nucleotides match TRBD2. Germline V lookup: CDR1 SGHAT, CDR2 FQDESV (reference sequence). The ends lost 4 bases at V and 7 bases at J; junction bases unmatched: 16. The CDR3 contains 17 residues. The CDR3 region has the DNA TGTGCCAGCAGCTCCGTCCTGGGGGAGGGCCTAGGAAATGAGCAGTTCTTC. Its translation is CASSSVLGEGLGNEQFF.

About this clonotype itself: A clone one base away is much larger, so this may be a read error. V is TRBV3-1 and J is TRBJ2-7; tentative D call: TRBD1 (7 bases). Trimming removed 2 bases from V and 5 bases from J, with 16 bases in between. This CDR3 comprises 15 residues. Germline loops: CDR1 LGHDT, CDR2 YNNKEL (reference sequence). The CDR3 coding sequence is TGTGCCAGCAGCCAAAGGCCAGGGGGACTCCACGAGCAGTACTTC. Its translation: CASSQRPGGLHEQYF.

This clonotype was counted between two and nine times. The genes are TRBV29-1 and TRBJ2-5; D may be TRBD1 (6 bases). Germline CDR1 SQVTM, CDR2 ANQGSEA. The CDR3 runs to 13 residues. Trimming took off 7 bases at V and 4 bases at J, with 16 bases between the two ends. Here the CDR3 reads CSELGAWGETQYF. The CDR3 DNA reads TGCAGCGAGTTGGGGGCGTGGGGAGAGACCCAGTACTTC.

Comment on this clonotype: This may be a read error, as it is one base from a much larger clone. The chain uses TRBV20-1 and TRBJ2-3; D possibly uses TRBD1 or TRBD2 (6 bases each). V was trimmed by 2 bases and J by 3 bases, leaving 12 bases between them. CDR3 length equals 14 residues. Germline values: CDR1 DFQATT, CDR2 SNEGSKA (reference sequence). The chain's CDR3 is CSARRGAGTDTQYF. CDR3 nucleotides: TGCAGTGCTAGAAGGGGGGCAGGGACAGATACGCAGTATTTT.